The clone carrying this TCR beta chain has more than one count but fewer than ten. Its cognate antigen is unknown. TCRdb re-called the reads with MiXCR, one entry per CDR3 protein. Of 200,000 to 300,000 distinct CDR3 sequences in the sample, around 13% were seen once. This CDR3 spans 15 amino acids. CDR1 and CDR2 from the germline V gene are MNHEY and SVGEGT. The ends were cut back, 0 bases at V and 0 bases at J, with 9 bases in the middle. This record comes from a study of T cell repertoires in cytomegalovirus infection. Study background: Shared public TCR beta signatures pointed to both CMV infection and a matching HLA type. Study-level points and caveats: The response measured ex vivo was dominated by TCR beta clonotypes (HLA-C-restricted and CMV-specific). Public TCR beta family frequency separated CMV-and-HLA carriers, including in an independent cohort.

V and J are TRBV6-2 or TRBV6-3 and TRBJ2-7; D gene unclear. This clonotype was obtained from a human donor in good health (CMV status not recorded). Some clones in this sample may be carry-over from other donors' samples. Material for sequencing was PBMCs. The CDR3 DNA reads TGTGCCAGCAGTTACTCCGGCGGTGTCTCCTACGAGCAGTACTTC. It codes for CASSYSGGVSYEQYF.